This section outlines one TCR beta chain sequence together with its context. Antigen unknown. The entry originates in a study of CXCR3-negative and CXCR3-positive naive CD8 T cells. Study results and limitations: Diversity ran similarly high across both naive subsets but far lower in memory CD8+ cells. CXCR3-positive naive cells had TRB CDR3s that were more hydrophobic than CXCR3-negative naive cells had.

cDNA libraries for TRB were generated by 5' RACE incorporating UMI labels. One entry per CDR3 protein, without DNA, is what TCRdb gives after re-calling the 5' RACE reads. In all, the sample yields over 55,000 distinct CDR3 sequences. This clonotype originated in a human donor in good health. Some clones in this sample may be carry-over from other donors' samples. The sequencing sample was made of naive CXCR3+ CD8+ T cells from blood. Subset indicated: CD45RO-CCR7+CD27+CD95- naive CD8+ T cells expressing CXCR3 (TNR3+).

This CDR3 is CASTPWGAGELFF. The rearrangement uses TRBV19 and TRBJ2-2; the TCRdb D gene call, TRBD1, has no DNA to confirm it. This CDR3 region has 13 residues. Per the germline V gene, CDR1 is LNHDA and CDR2 is SQIVND (reference sequence).